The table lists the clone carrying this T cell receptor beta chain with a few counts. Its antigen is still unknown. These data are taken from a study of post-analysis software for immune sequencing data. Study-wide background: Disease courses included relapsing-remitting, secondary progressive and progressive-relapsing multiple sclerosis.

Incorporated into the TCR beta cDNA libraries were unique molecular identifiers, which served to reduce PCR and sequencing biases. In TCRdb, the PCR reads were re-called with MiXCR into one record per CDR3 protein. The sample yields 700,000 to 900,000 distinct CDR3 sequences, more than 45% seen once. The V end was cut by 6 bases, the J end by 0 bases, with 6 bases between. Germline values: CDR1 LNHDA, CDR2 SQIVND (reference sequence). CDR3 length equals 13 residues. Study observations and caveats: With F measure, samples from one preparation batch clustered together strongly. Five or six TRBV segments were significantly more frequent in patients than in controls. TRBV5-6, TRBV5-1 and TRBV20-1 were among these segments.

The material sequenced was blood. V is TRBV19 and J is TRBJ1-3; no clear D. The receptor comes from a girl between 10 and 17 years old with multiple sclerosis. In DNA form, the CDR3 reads TGTGCCAGTAGACAGAACTCTGGAAACACCATATATTTT. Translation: CASRQNSGNTIYF.